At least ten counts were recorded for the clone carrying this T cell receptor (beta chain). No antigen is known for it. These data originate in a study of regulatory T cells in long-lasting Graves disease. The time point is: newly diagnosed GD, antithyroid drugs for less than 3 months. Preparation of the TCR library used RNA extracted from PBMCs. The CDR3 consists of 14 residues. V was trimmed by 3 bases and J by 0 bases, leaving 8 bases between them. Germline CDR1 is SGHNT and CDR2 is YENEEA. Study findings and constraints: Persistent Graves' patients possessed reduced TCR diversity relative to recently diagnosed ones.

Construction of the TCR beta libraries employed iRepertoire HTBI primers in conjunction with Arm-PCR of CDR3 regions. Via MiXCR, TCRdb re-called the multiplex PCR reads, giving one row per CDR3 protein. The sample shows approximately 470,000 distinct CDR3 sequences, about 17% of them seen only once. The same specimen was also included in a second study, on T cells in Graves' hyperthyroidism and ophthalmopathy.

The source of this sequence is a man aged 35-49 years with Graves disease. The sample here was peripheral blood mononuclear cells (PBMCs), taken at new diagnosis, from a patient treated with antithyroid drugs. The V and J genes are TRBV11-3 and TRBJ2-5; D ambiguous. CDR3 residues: CASSFLRDQETQYF. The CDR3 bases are TGTGCCAGCAGCTTTTTAAGGGACCAAGAGACCCAGTACTTC.